This T cell receptor (beta chain) was sequenced for a study of identical twins. This clonotype was seen many times. Using its own MiXCR run on the 5' RACE reads, TCRdb lists one record per CDR3 protein. The sample lists roughly 1.6 million distinct CDR3 sequences; under 35% were seen once. Trimming removed 4 bases at V and 2 bases at J, with 9 bases between. Germline CDR1 and CDR2: SQVTM and ANQGSEA. This CDR3 has 13 amino acids. Sequencing input: cord blood. This receptor was identified in a newborn girl in good health. The chain joins TRBV29-1 to TRBJ1-5; D perhaps matches TRBD1 (5 bases). The CDR3 DNA reads TGCAGCGTTGGAGGAGGGGGCAATCAGCCCCAGCATTTT. It specifies CSVGGGGNQPQHF.